These 32 T cell receptor beta chains were sequenced from one sample in a study of OX40 agonist ivuxolimab in advanced cancers. Sequencing was performed with immunoSEQ multiplex PCR; in TCRdb, only in-frame clones are kept and a portion is missing. The sample includes some 80,000 clones, approximately 84% of them seen just once. The sample in question was CD4+ or CD8+ T cells sorted from blood, obtained in a trial of the OX40 agonist ivuxolimab. These receptors came from an adult with an advanced solid tumor such as melanoma, head and neck, liver or kidney cancer.

The chain links TRBV20-1 to TRBJ1-4; D ambiguous. Looked up from germline, CDR1 is DFQATT and CDR2 is SNEGSKA (reference sequence). V lost 3 bases and J 8 bases, leaving 7 bases between the germline ends. This CDR3 has 11 residues. In DNA form, the CDR3 reads TGCAGTGCTAGGAGGTTAGAAAAACTGTTTTTT. Translation gives CSARRLEKLFF.

The chain couples TRBV10-1 to TRBJ2-3; the match to TRBD2 covers 7 bases. Trimming cost V 10 bases and J 0 bases; bases outside gene matches: 10. CDR1 and CDR2 (germline): WNHNN, SYGVQD (reference sequence). The CDR3 covers 15 residues. In DNA form, the CDR3 reads TGCGCCACCTCCTCCGGCGGGAGCAGCACAGATACGCAGTATTTT. This translates into CATSSGGSSTDTQYF.

The rearrangement uses TRBV11-3 and TRBJ2-5; 8 bases match TRBD2. The CDR3 extends over 14 amino acids. Germline loops: CDR1 SGHNT, CDR2 YENEEA. Unmatched junction bases numbered 8, after V lost 6 bases and J lost 5 bases. The CDR3 loop reads CASSSGGEGETQYF. Here the CDR3 DNA reads TGTGCCAGCAGTTCCGGGGGGGAAGGGGAGACCCAGTACTTC.

The V call is TRBV19, the J call TRBJ2-3, with D possibly TRBD1 on 6 matching bases. Trimming took 3 bases from V and 10 from J, leaving 11 bases between them. Germline V gene data show CDR1 as LNHDA and CDR2 as SQIVND (reference sequence). The CDR3 totals 12 residues. The CDR3 loop is CASSIPGVSQYF. Written as DNA, the CDR3 is TGTGCCAGTAGTATCCCAGGGGTATCGCAGTATTTT.

J is TRBJ2-1 and V is TRBV25-1; a weak D match, TRBD1 (5 bases). Germline V gene sequence: CDR1 MGHDK, CDR2 SYGVNS. Trimming cost V 6 bases and J 15 bases, with 18 bases left between them. The CDR3 is made up of 12 amino acids. The CDR3, as DNA: TGTGCCAGCAGACTGTCTGGACAACCCCGGTTCTTC. This encodes CASRLSGQPRFF.

This clone was detected once. The rearrangement uses TRBV7-2 and TRBJ1-2; D is undetermined. The CDR3 loop spans 14 amino acids. Germline V lookup: CDR1 SGHTA, CDR2 FQGNSA. V was clipped by 7 bases and J by 1 base, with 13 bases between them. The CDR3 bases are TGTGCCAGCACCTTGGGGTGGGGTAACTATGGCTACACCTTC. Its protein is CASTLGWGNYGYTF.

DNA of the CDR3: TGTGCCAGCGGTGAGACGTGTAGCAATCAGCCCCAGCATTTT. Translating gives CASGETCSNQPQHF. The gene calls are TRBV21-1 and TRBJ1-5. TRBV21-1 is reported as a pseudogene. CDR3 length equals 14 residues.

The chain recombines TRBV30 with TRBJ1-6; D ambiguous. This CDR3 comprises 13 residues. Germline CDR1 GTSNPN, CDR2 SVGIG (reference sequence). V lost 8 bases and J 5 bases, leaving 13 bases between the germline ends. CDR3 coding DNA: TGTGCCGGAGGATGGCAGGATAATTCACCCCTCCACTTT. Translating gives CAGGWQDNSPLHF.

The rearrangement joins TRBV11-2 to TRBJ2-7, with unresolved D. This CDR3 has 15 amino acids. Between the trimmed V and J ends, which lost 5 bases and 2 bases, there was a span of 16 bases. Germline loops: CDR1 SGHAT, CDR2 FQNNGV. CDR3 protein: CASSIYSTRTYEQYF. CDR3 in DNA: TGTGCCAGCAGCATCTATTCGACGAGAACCTACGAGCAGTACTTC.

The chain links TRBV7-9 to TRBJ2-2, with 7 positions matching TRBD2. Per the germline V gene, CDR1 is SEHNR and CDR2 is FQNEAQ (reference sequence). V lost 5 bases to trimming and J lost 3 bases; unmatched junction nucleotides: 9. This CDR3 is built from 16 residues. The CDR3 DNA is TGTGCCAGCAGCCCGCCGGGAGGACGGGACACCGGGGAGCTGTTTTTT. It encodes CASSPPGGRDTGELFF.

The chain recombines TRBV19 with TRBJ2-7; D unclear. The CDR3 is 13 residues long. Germline V lookup: CDR1 LNHDA, CDR2 SQIVND (reference sequence). Trimming removed 6 bases at V and 3 bases at J, with 12 bases between. CDR3: CASSRRTGYEQYF. The CDR3, as DNA: TGTGCCAGTAGCAGACGGACCGGCTACGAGCAGTACTTC.

This clone was seen a single time. The chain joins TRBV4-3 to TRBJ2-6; no clear D. Germline values: CDR1 LGHNA, CDR2 YSLEER. The CDR3 contains 16 residues. V dropped 4 bases and J dropped 0 bases, with 10 bases sitting between them. The CDR3: CASSLKLGSGANVLTF. In nucleotides, the CDR3 is TGCGCCAGCAGCCTAAAACTGGGCTCTGGGGCCAACGTCCTGACTTTC.

This chain connects TRBV2 to TRBJ1-5, with 10 positions matching TRBD1. Germline V lookup: CDR1 SNHLY, CDR2 FYNNEI. This CDR3 is built from 15 residues. The junction had 5 bases not matched to a gene; V was cut back by 7 bases and J by 2 bases. This CDR3 is CASKGDRGGNQPQHF. In DNA form, the CDR3 reads TGTGCCAGCAAGGGGGACAGGGGAGGCAATCAGCCCCAGCATTTT.

The genes are TRBV7-2 and TRBJ1-5; D remains ambiguous. CDR1 is SGHTA, CDR2 FQGNSA, per germline. The CDR3 is 13 amino acids. Trimming removed 1 base at V and 3 bases at J, with 4 bases between. Here the CDR3 DNA reads TGTGCCAGCAGCTTAGAGCCCAATCAGCCCCAGCATTTT. It translates to CASSLEPNQPQHF.

The V gene is TRBV2, the J gene TRBJ1-5, with a weak D call TRBD1 (5 bases). V lost 3 bases and J lost 7, with 13 bases in between. CDR1 is SNHLY, CDR2 FYNNEI, per germline. The CDR3 runs to 14 residues. The DNA for the CDR3 is TGTGCCAGCAGTGACCAGGGTAGGGGACAGCCCCAGCATTTT. It translates to CASSDQGRGQPQHF.

The chain carries TRBV4-3 and TRBJ1-5; D gene unclear. The CDR3 runs to 18 residues. Germline V gene data show CDR1 as LGHNA and CDR2 as YSLEER. Deletions cut 0 bases from V and 0 bases from J, with 15 bases between. CDR3 loop: CASSQEFAGGNSNQPQHF. The CDR3 DNA reads as TGCGCCAGCAGCCAAGAATTCGCAGGAGGAAATAGCAATCAGCCCCAGCATTTT.

This rearrangement joins TRBV2 to TRBJ2-5, with unresolved D. The J call may be wrong; the DNA end is better matched by TRBJ2-7. This CDR3 is 14 amino acids long. The germline CDR1 and CDR2 sequences are SNHLY and FYNNEI. The CDR3: CASSETTNSYEQYF. For the CDR3, the DNA is TGTGCCAGCAGTGAAACGACGAACTCCTACGAGCAGTACTTC.

This chain's CDR3 is CASSRSGTSGETQYF. CDR3 bases: TGTGCCAGCAGCCGATCCGGGACTAGCGGGGAGACCCAGTACTTC. The chain carries TRBV7-2 and TRBJ2-5; 12 bases are shared with TRBD2. Germline CDR1 reads SGHTA; CDR2 reads FQGNSA. The CDR3 runs 15 residues. V was clipped by 5 bases and J by 5 bases; unmatched bases: 6.

This clone was seen a few times. The chain joins TRBV15 to TRBJ1-5; possible D gene TRBD1, 5 bases. The CDR3 has 15 residues. Germline assignment: CDR1 LNHNV and CDR2 YYDKDF (reference sequence). Trimming took 4 bases from V and 0 from J, leaving 10 bases between them. CDR3 in amino acids: CATSMDIYSNQPQHF. CDR3 nucleotide sequence: TGTGCCACCAGCATGGACATTTATAGCAATCAGCCCCAGCATTTT.

CDR3 sequence: CAINRAGERYEQYF. The CDR3 DNA follows: TGTGCCATCAACAGGGCAGGGGAACGATACGAGCAGTACTTC. The chain carries TRBV10-3 and TRBJ2-7, with D perhaps TRBD1 (6 bases). The germline V and J ends were trimmed by 7 bases and 4 bases, with 17 bases remaining between them. The germline V gene encodes CDR1 ENHRY and CDR2 SYGVKD. The CDR3 sequence is 14 residues long.

The chain joins TRBV18 to TRBJ2-7, with D possibly matching TRBD1 (5 bases). In germline, CDR1 is KGHSH, CDR2 LQKENI. Trimming pared 1 base from V and 3 bases from J, leaving 10 bases between. This CDR3 has 14 amino acids. As DNA, the CDR3 is TGTGCCAGCTCACCACAGGGGATTAGCTACGAGCAGTACTTC. The encoded protein is CASSPQGISYEQYF. Complete variable domain (other parts from reference TRBV18 and TRBJ2-7): NAGVMQNPRHLVRRRGQEARLRCSPMKGHSHVYWYRQLPEEGLKFMVYLQKENIIDESGMPKERFSAEFPKEGPSILRIQQVVRGDSAAYFCASSPQGISYEQYFGPGTRLTVT.

This sequence joins TRBV10-1 and TRBJ1-4, with 9 bases fitting TRBD1. This CDR3 contains 18 residues. Germline lookup yields CDR1 WNHNN and CDR2 SYGVQD (reference sequence). J was trimmed by 3 bases and V by 2 bases; bases with no gene match: 10. DNA for the CDR3: TGCGCCAGCAGTGAGAAAGGGACAGGGCTTTCGGCTAATGAAAAACTGTTTTTT. As protein: CASSEKGTGLSANEKLFF.

This clone appeared a single time. The chain employs TRBV6-1 and TRBJ2-1, with 8 bases matching TRBD2. The CDR3 is made up of 15 amino acids. Per germline, CDR1 MNHNS and CDR2 SASEGT. V trimming: 6 bases; J trimming: 4 bases; junction bases outside the gene matches: 8. The CDR3 DNA reads as TGTGCCAGCAGCCTATCTAGCGGGTCATACAATGAGCAGTTCTTC. It is translated as CASSLSSGSYNEQFF.

The J gene is TRBJ2-3, the V gene TRBV7-6; 10 nucleotides align to TRBD1. The germline CDR1 and CDR2 sequences are SGHVS and FNYEAQ. This CDR3 spans 16 amino acids. V lost 5 bases, J lost 0 bases, and 5 bases stayed unmatched. The DNA for the CDR3 is TGTGCCAGCAGCCCCCGACAGGGGGCGAGCACAGATACGCAGTATTTT. This encodes CASSPRQGASTDTQYF.

The rearrangement uses TRBV19 and TRBJ2-1; 7 positions agree with TRBD1. CDR3 length: 16 amino acids. The germline gives CDR1 LNHDA, CDR2 SQIVND (reference sequence). The V gene end was trimmed by 5 bases and the J gene end by 0 bases; junction bases not matched to a gene: 7. CDR3 sequence reads: CASSERGPSSYNEQFF. In DNA form, the CDR3 reads TGTGCCAGTAGTGAGAGGGGGCCGAGCTCCTACAATGAGCAGTTCTTC.

The V call is TRBV6-1, the J call TRBJ1-1; 10 bases match TRBD1. Germline CDR1 and CDR2: MNHNS and SASEGT. J gave up 6 bases and V 6 bases, and 7 bases lay outside the gene matches. The CDR3 runs 14 residues. The CDR3 DNA reads as TGTGCCAGCAGAGAGACAGGGGGCGCGCCTGAAGCTTTCTTT. It encodes CASRETGGAPEAFF.

The chain links TRBV29-1 to TRBJ2-4, with D perhaps TRBD2 (6 bases). The CDR3 length is 15 residues. Trimming stripped 0 bases from V and 9 bases from J, with 18 bases between. Germline values: CDR1 SQVTM, CDR2 ANQGSEA. The CDR3 DNA follows: TGCAGCGTTGAAGACGCGGAGGGGACTGTCGGCATTCAGTACTTC. This codes for CSVEDAEGTVGIQYF.

The V call is TRBV6-5, the J call TRBJ1-4; 7 nucleotides agree with TRBD1. V was clipped by 5 bases and J by 6 bases; unmatched bases: 3. The CDR3 has 13 amino acids. The germline CDR1 and CDR2 sequences are MNHEY and SVGAGI. CDR3 sequence: CASSPTGYEKLFF. DNA of the CDR3: TGTGCCAGCAGTCCGACAGGGTATGAAAAACTGTTTTTT.

V is TRBV9 and J is TRBJ2-2, with D unclear. Germline V gives CDR1 SGDLS, CDR2 YYNGEE. The CDR3 is 16 amino acids. V was trimmed by 2 bases and J by 1 base, leaving 12 bases between them. CDR3 residues: CASSVSGQGNTGELFF. CDR3 sequence (DNA): TGTGCCAGCAGCGTCTCGGGCCAAGGGAACACCGGGGAGCTGTTTTTT.

The chain employs TRBV5-8 and TRBJ1-1, with TRBD1 as a possible D gene (6 bases). This CDR3 region has 16 residues. Trimming left V 0 bases short and J 7 bases short, with 19 bases between. Looked up from germline, CDR1 is SGHTS and CDR2 is YDEGEE. The CDR3 DNA follows: TGTGCCAGCAGCTTGGCGTGGGGCAGGGGCGGTGGTGAAGCTTTCTTT. This encodes CASSLAWGRGGGEAFF.

The rearrangement links TRBV6-1 to TRBJ2-7; D uncertain. Germline CDR1 and CDR2: MNHNS and SASEGT. V shed 6 bases and J shed 3 bases, with 12 bases lying between them. The CDR3 is 13 amino acids. CDR3 sequence reads: CASRRYIDYEQYF. CDR3 coding DNA: TGTGCCAGCAGAAGGTATATCGACTACGAGCAGTACTTC.

The chain is built from TRBV5-1 and TRBJ1-1; D is possibly TRBD1 (5 bases). Deletions cut 6 bases from V and 1 base from J, with 13 bases between. This CDR3 has 14 residues. Germline CDR1 and CDR2: SGHRS and YFSETQ. CDR3 bases: TGCGCCAGCAACAGTCCCGGGGGGAACACTGAAGCTTTCTTT. Translating gives CASNSPGGNTEAFF.